This T cell receptor beta chain came from a study of PD-L1 blockade in urothelial cancer. Germline V gene data show CDR1 as GTSNPN and CDR2 as SVGIG (reference sequence). CDR3 length: 15 amino acids. V shed 1 base and J shed 11 bases, with 24 bases lying between them. Clones were sequenced by immunoSEQ multiplex PCR, and TCRdb holds only the in-frame ones, with some missing. The repertoire consists of around 53,000 clones, with 84% occurring once and the leading ten covering about 6%. The chain recombines TRBV30 with TRBJ2-7; D might be TRBD2 (5 bases). The clonotype was recovered from a man aged 35 to 55 with urothelial cancer. The material was PBMCs, obtained around atezolizumab (anti-PD-L1) treatment. For the CDR3, the DNA is TGTGCCTGGAGTGAGTTTCGCATTCGACTAAAGAGGAAGTACTTC. Residues: CAWSEFRIRLKRKYF.